Each of the 23 T cell receptor beta chains below was sequenced from the same sample in a study of technical replicates of blood from several donors. The method was immunoSEQ multiplex PCR; TCRdb's version includes in-frame clones alone and lacks a portion of them. The sample lists 75,000 to 90,000 clones; 96% were seen once. Input material: T cells isolated from PBMCs. The receptors here all came from a human donor in good health.

This chain links TRBV5-1 with TRBJ2-3; TRBD2 might be the D (5 bases). The germline V gene encodes CDR1 SGHRS and CDR2 YFSETQ. CDR3 size: 15 residues. Trimming took off 0 bases at V and 3 bases at J, with 11 bases between the two ends. This chain's CDR3 is CASSLAQPGTDTQYF. The CDR3 region has the DNA TGCGCCAGCAGCTTGGCCCAACCGGGGACAGATACGCAGTATTTT.

The J gene is TRBJ1-5, the V gene TRBV30; the D is unclear. The V end lost 6 bases, the J end lost 4 bases, and 16 bases lay between the germline ends. The CDR3 spans 14 residues. Germline-derived CDR1 and CDR2 are GTSNPN and SVGIG (reference sequence). DNA for the CDR3: TGTGCCTGCACGGAGGGAATGGGGAATCAGCCCCAGCATTTT. Translation gives CACTEGMGNQPQHF.

The V call is TRBV5-4, the J call TRBJ2-7; D gene unclear. CDR1 is SGHNT, CDR2 YYREEE, per germline (reference sequence). The CDR3 length is 14 residues. The ends were cut back, 5 bases at V and 2 bases at J, with 14 bases in the middle. In DNA form, the CDR3 reads TGTGCCAGCAGTCCTCAACTTTCACCCTACGAGCAGTACTTC. Encoded protein: CASSPQLSPYEQYF.

The chain links TRBV11-3 to TRBJ2-7, with D perhaps TRBD1 (8 bases). Germline lookup yields CDR1 SGHNT and CDR2 YENEEA. The V end was cut by 5 bases, the J end by 6 bases, with 20 bases between. The CDR3 sequence is 15 residues long. The CDR3 coding sequence is TGTGCCAGCAGCCCCACAGGGGGGGTAACCTCCGAGCAGTACTTC. It is translated as CASSPTGGVTSEQYF. The full variable domain, rest sourced from reference TRBV11-3 and TRBJ2-7, is EAGVVQSPRYKIIEKKQPVAFWCNPISGHNTLYWYLQNLGQGPELLIRYENEEAVDDSQLPKDRFSAERLKGVDSTLKIQPAELGDSAVYLCASSPTGGVTSEQYFGPGTRLTVT.

The V call is TRBV9, the J call TRBJ2-7; perhaps TRBD1 as D (6 bases). The V and J ends lost 4 bases and 3 bases respectively, with 14 bases between them. Germline V gives CDR1 SGDLS, CDR2 YYNGEE. The CDR3 has 14 residues. CDR3 DNA: TGTGCCAGCAGCAGCAGGGGCCCGGGCTACGAGCAGTACTTC. Its translation: CASSSRGPGYEQYF. Full variable domain (remainder filled in from reference TRBV9 and TRBJ2-7): DSGVTQTPKHLITATGQRVTLRCSPRSGDLSVYWYQQSLDQGLQFLIQYYNGEERAKGNILERFSAQQFPDLHSELNLSSLELGDSALYFCASSSRGPGYEQYFGPGTRLTVT.

J is TRBJ1-2 and V is TRBV2, with TRBD1 as a possible D gene (6 bases). V gave up 1 base and J gave up 8 bases, with 17 bases separating them. The CDR3 is 15 residues long. CDR1 and CDR2 (germline): SNHLY, FYNNEI. The CDR3 protein is CASSEVQGVRGGYTF. The CDR3 DNA reads TGTGCCAGCAGTGAAGTACAGGGAGTTAGGGGAGGCTACACCTTC. The full variable domain, with the rest looked up from reference TRBV2 and TRBJ1-2, is EPEVTQTPSHQVTQMGQEVILRCVPISNHLYFYWYRQILGQKVEFLVSFYNNEISEKSEIFDDQFSVERPDGSNFTLKIRSTKLEDSAMYFCASSEVQGVRGGYTFGSGTRLTVV.

The V gene is TRBV5-5, the J gene TRBJ1-2; TRBD1 is a possible D gene (6 bases). V lost 4 bases and J lost 11, with 15 bases in between. Germline-derived CDR1 and CDR2 are SGHKS and YYEKEE (reference sequence). CDR3 length equals 12 residues. The CDR3 protein is CASSLDSSEYTF. CDR3 nucleotides: TGTGCCAGCAGCCTGGACAGTTCTGAATACACCTTC.

The CDR3 DNA is TGTGCCAGCAGCGTAGAGACTAGCTCAGTTTACGAGCAGTACTTC. Encoded protein: CASSVETSSVYEQYF. The gene calls are TRBV9 and TRBJ2-7; 7 nucleotides align to TRBD2. The CDR3 consists of 15 residues. Germline CDR1 SGDLS, CDR2 YYNGEE. With 0 bases clipped from V and 4 bases from J, the junction kept 7 bases outside the gene matches.

The J gene is TRBJ2-1, the V gene TRBV7-2; 10 bases are shared with TRBD2. This CDR3 contains 17 residues. In germline, CDR1 is SGHTA, CDR2 FQGNSA. After removal of 4 bases from V and 6 bases from J, the junction contained 12 bases not matched to a gene. The CDR3: CASSSPGEREGSNEQFF. DNA for the CDR3: TGTGCCAGCAGCTCCCCAGGGGAGCGGGAGGGAAGCAATGAGCAGTTCTTC.

CDR3 sequence reads: CASSLGDSGGPFYEQYF. As DNA, the CDR3 is TGTGCCAGCAGCTTGGGGGATAGCGGGGGTCCCTTCTACGAGCAGTACTTC. This rearrangement joins TRBV5-6 to TRBJ2-7; TRBD2 aligns across 9 bases. From germline, CDR1 is SGHDT and CDR2 YYEEEE. The V segment lost 0 bases and the J segment 3 bases; nucleotides outside the gene matches: 10. The CDR3 covers 17 residues.

This clone has more than one count but fewer than ten. This sequence joins TRBV4-1 and TRBJ1-1; no reliable D call. V shed 2 bases and J shed 1 base, with 5 bases lying between them. Germline V lookup: CDR1 MGHRA, CDR2 YSYEKL. The CDR3 loop spans 13 amino acids. The CDR3, as DNA: TGCGCCAGCAGCCAATCAGGGAACACTGAAGCTTTCTTT. It is translated as CASSQSGNTEAFF.

This rearrangement joins TRBV7-8 to TRBJ2-1, with D perhaps TRBD2 (6 bases). The CDR3 contains 15 residues. CDR1 is SGHVS, CDR2 FQNEAQ, per germline. Trimming took 2 bases from V and 9 from J, leaving 17 bases between them. The CDR3 sequence is CASSLMEGRSSEQFF. The CDR3 DNA is TGTGCCAGCAGCTTAATGGAGGGCCGTAGTTCTGAGCAGTTCTTC.

The chain links TRBV6-6 to TRBJ1-5; D is perhaps TRBD1 (6 bases). Germline CDR1 reads MNHNY; CDR2 reads SVGAGI (reference sequence). With 7 bases removed from V and 5 bases from J, the gap between germline ends came to 15 bases. The CDR3 is made up of 14 amino acids. The DNA for the CDR3 is TGTGCCAGCATTATCGGGCAGGGGCATCAGCCCCAGCATTTT. It yields the protein CASIIGQGHQPQHF.

This chain joins TRBV7-3 and TRBJ2-1; a possible D gene is TRBD1 (6 bases). Trimming removed 5 bases at V and 6 bases at J, with 14 bases between. The CDR3 runs to 14 residues. CDR1 SGHTA and CDR2 FQGTGA come from the germline V gene. DNA of the CDR3: TGTGCCAGCAGCCTGGCAGGGGTGATCAATGAGCAGTTCTTC. Residues: CASSLAGVINEQFF.

The chain employs TRBV29-1 and TRBJ2-1, with D maybe TRBD2 (5 bases). CDR1 SQVTM and CDR2 ANQGSEA come from the germline V gene. Trimming stripped 1 base from V and 4 bases from J, with 5 bases between. The CDR3 has 12 residues. Written as DNA, the CDR3 is TGCAGCGTTGAAGGAGGGTACAATGAGCAGTTCTTC. Protein: CSVEGGYNEQFF.

V gene TRBV7-6 combines with J gene TRBJ2-3; 14 positions match TRBD2. This CDR3 spans 18 amino acids. In germline, CDR1 is SGHVS, CDR2 FNYEAQ. The J segment lost 1 base and the V segment lost 4 bases, leaving 7 bases of the junction unmatched. The CDR3: CASSWGLAGDGRTDTQYF. As DNA, the CDR3 is TGTGCCAGCAGCTGGGGACTAGCGGGAGACGGACGCACAGATACGCAGTATTTT.

In its sample, this clone was seen once. V usage is TRBV7-2 and J usage is TRBJ1-4; weak D call: TRBD1 (5 bases). V was trimmed by 1 base and J by 3 bases, leaving 12 bases between them. Per germline, CDR1 SGHTA and CDR2 FQGNSA. This CDR3 has 16 residues. DNA of the CDR3: TGTGCCAGCAGCTTAGGGAACAGGTTGGCTAATGAAAAACTGTTTTTT. Translation gives CASSLGNRLANEKLFF.

The chain links TRBV4-1 to TRBJ2-7; 9 bases agree with TRBD2. The CDR3 sequence is 19 residues long. Losses at the gene ends were 0 bases for V and 4 bases for J; bases not matched to a gene: 16. The germline gives CDR1 MGHRA, CDR2 YSYEKL. The CDR3 nucleotides read TGCGCCAGCAGCCAAGAGATGTCGCTAGCGGGACCCAAAGCGTACGAGCAGTACTTC. This encodes CASSQEMSLAGPKAYEQYF.

The chain joins TRBV15 to TRBJ2-1; the D gene is possibly TRBD1 (6 bases). This CDR3 has 18 residues. CDR1 and CDR2 from the germline V gene are LNHNV and YYDKDF (reference sequence). The V gene lost 5 bases and the J gene lost 2 bases, with 22 bases spanning the gap. This chain's CDR3 is CATSLPPVGTTTYNEQFF. CDR3 in DNA: TGTGCCACCAGCTTACCCCCCGTCGGGACAACTACCTACAATGAGCAGTTCTTC.

This chain uses TRBV27 with TRBJ2-3, with 9 bases lining up with TRBD2. CDR3 length: 15 amino acids. V was clipped by 3 bases and J by 2 bases; unmatched bases: 3. CDR1 is MNHEY, CDR2 SMNVEV, per germline (reference sequence). The CDR3 region is CASSFGGRATDTQYF. The CDR3, as DNA: TGTGCCAGCAGTTTCGGCGGGAGGGCCACAGATACGCAGTATTTT.

The chain couples TRBV9 to TRBJ2-5; TRBD2 might be the D (6 bases). Trimming removed 4 bases from V and 0 bases from J, with 16 bases in between. CDR3 length equals 16 residues. Germline V lookup: CDR1 SGDLS, CDR2 YYNGEE. The chain's CDR3 is CASSWRDAPYQETQYF. The CDR3 bases are TGTGCCAGCAGCTGGCGGGATGCTCCGTACCAAGAGACCCAGTACTTC.

The count of this clone is one. The gene calls are TRBV15 and TRBJ2-1, with 8 bases matching TRBD2. J was trimmed by 7 bases and V by 9 bases; bases with no gene match: 14. Germline V gene data show CDR1 as LNHNV and CDR2 as YYDKDF (reference sequence). This CDR3 comprises 15 residues. This CDR3 is CATAISGGPGNEQFF. DNA for the CDR3: TGTGCCACAGCCATAAGCGGGGGCCCAGGGAATGAGCAGTTCTTC.

This chain connects TRBV30 to TRBJ1-1, with 7 positions matching TRBD1. The trim removed 5 bases at V and 2 bases at J, leaving 5 bases unmatched. CDR3 length: 13 amino acids. Germline lookup yields CDR1 GTSNPN and CDR2 SVGIG (reference sequence). The CDR3 loop is CAWDRVGNTEAFF. The CDR3 DNA follows: TGTGCCTGGGACAGGGTGGGCAACACTGAAGCTTTCTTT.